This section outlines one T cell receptor (beta chain) sequence together with its context. This CDR3 contains 14 residues. V shed 9 bases, J shed 2 bases, and the junction held 8 bases outside the gene matches. Germline CDR1 and CDR2: LNHDA and SQIVND (reference sequence). The data are from a study of control samples from healthy donors and cancer patients. Data came from immunoSEQ multiplex PCR; TCRdb stores just in-frame clones and leaves some out. In the table there are approximately 180,000 clones, approximately 92% of which are singletons. Specimen: blood. V and J are TRBV19 and TRBJ2-3; 7 nucleotides match TRBD2. This clonotype was obtained from a woman between 35 and 50 years old in good health. In DNA form, the CDR3 reads TGTGCCAGCCTCCGGCTAGCGGTCACAGATACGCAGTATTTT. This codes for CASLRLAVTDTQYF.